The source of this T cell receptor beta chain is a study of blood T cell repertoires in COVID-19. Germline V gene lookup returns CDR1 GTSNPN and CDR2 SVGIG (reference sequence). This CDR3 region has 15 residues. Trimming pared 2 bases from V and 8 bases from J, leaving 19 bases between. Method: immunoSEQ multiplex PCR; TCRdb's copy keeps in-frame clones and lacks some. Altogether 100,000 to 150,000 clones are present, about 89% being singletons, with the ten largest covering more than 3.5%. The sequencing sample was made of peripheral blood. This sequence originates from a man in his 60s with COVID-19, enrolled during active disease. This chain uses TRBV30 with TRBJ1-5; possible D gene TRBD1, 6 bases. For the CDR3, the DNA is TGTGCCTGGAGTAGATTCGGACAGCCCTCAGAGCCCCAGCATTTT. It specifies CAWSRFGQPSEPQHF. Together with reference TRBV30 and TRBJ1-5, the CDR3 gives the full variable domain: SQTIHQWPATLVQPVGSPLSLECTVEGTSNPNLYWYRQAAGRGLQLLFYSVGIGQISSEVPQNLSASRPQDRQFILSSKKLLLSDSGFYLCAWSRFGQPSEPQHFGDGTRLSIL.